This entry features one T cell receptor beta chain sequence. With 4 bases removed from V and 3 bases from J, the gap between germline ends came to 13 bases. The CDR3 runs 14 residues. Germline CDR1 SGDLS, CDR2 YYNGEE. The sample comes from a study of shared clonotypes between healthy human individuals. Measured with immunoSEQ multiplex PCR; TCRdb has only the in-frame clones, and not every one. The sample lists about 1 million clones, around 75% occurring once. The sequence was obtained from a young man in good health. Sequences were obtained from memory CD4+ T cells sorted from blood. Indicated subset: CD45RA-negative fraction. The chain recombines TRBV9 with TRBJ2-5, with D tentatively TRBD2 (6 bases). This chain's CDR3 is CASSSYGGKETQYF. In nucleotides, the CDR3 is TGTGCCAGCAGCTCGTATGGGGGGAAAGAGACCCAGTACTTC. Full variable domain (remainder filled in from reference TRBV9 and TRBJ2-5): DSGVTQTPKHLITATGQRVTLRCSPRSGDLSVYWYQQSLDQGLQFLIQYYNGEERAKGNILERFSAQQFPDLHSELNLSSLELGDSALYFCASSSYGGKETQYFGPGTRLLVL.